This T cell receptor beta chain was captured in a study of T cell responses to AZD1222 COVID-19 vaccine. This table comes from immunoSEQ multiplex PCR, and its TCRdb copy is limited to in-frame clones, with some not included. Counted here are 100,000 to 150,000 clones, around 90% occurring once; the ten biggest clones make up approximately 3.4%. The CDR3 extends over 15 amino acids. Per germline, CDR1 SGHAT and CDR2 FQNNGV. V was clipped by 1 base and J by 1 base, with 11 bases between them. The chain joins TRBV11-2 to TRBJ2-7; D not certain. The material was peripheral blood, obtained 28 days after the second AZD1222 dose. This TCR was sampled from an adult who received the AZD1222 COVID-19 vaccine. In DNA form, the CDR3 reads TGTGCCAGCAGCTTAGTGTCCAGTACGTCCTACGAGCAGTACTTC. This gives the protein CASSLVSSTSYEQYF.